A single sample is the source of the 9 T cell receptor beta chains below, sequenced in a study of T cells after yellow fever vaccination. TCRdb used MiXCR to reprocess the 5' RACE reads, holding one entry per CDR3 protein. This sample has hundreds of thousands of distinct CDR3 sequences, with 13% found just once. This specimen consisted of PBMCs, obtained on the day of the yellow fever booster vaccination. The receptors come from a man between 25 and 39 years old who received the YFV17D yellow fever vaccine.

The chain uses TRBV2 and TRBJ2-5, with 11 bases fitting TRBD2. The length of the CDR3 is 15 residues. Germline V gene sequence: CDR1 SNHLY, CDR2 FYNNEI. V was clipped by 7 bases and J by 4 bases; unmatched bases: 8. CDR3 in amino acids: CASNQLAGEAETQYF. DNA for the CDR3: TGTGCCAGCAACCAACTAGCGGGAGAAGCAGAGACCCAGTACTTC.

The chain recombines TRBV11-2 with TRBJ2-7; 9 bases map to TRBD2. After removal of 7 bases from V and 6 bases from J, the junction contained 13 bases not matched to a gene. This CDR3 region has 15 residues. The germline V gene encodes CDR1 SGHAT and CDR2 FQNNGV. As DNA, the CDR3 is TGTGCCAGCACCCCCAGCGCGGGAGGGCACGTCGAGCAGTACTTC. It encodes CASTPSAGGHVEQYF.

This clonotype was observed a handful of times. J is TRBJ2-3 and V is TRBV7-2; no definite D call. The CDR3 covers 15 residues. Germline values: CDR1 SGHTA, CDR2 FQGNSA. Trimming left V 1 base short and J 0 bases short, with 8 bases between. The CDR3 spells CASSLVLTSTDTQYF. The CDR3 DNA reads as TGTGCCAGCAGCTTAGTGCTGACTAGCACAGATACGCAGTATTTT.

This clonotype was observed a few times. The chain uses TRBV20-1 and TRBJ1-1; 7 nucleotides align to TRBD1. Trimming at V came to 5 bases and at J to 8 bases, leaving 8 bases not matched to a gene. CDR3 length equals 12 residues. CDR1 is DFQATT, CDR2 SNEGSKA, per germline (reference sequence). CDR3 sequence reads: CSALQGRREAFF. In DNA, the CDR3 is TGCAGTGCTTTACAGGGGCGTCGAGAAGCTTTCTTT.

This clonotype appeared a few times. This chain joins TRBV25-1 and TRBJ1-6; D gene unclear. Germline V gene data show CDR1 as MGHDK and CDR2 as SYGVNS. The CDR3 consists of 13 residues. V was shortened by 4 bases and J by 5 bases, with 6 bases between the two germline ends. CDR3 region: CASSAVHNSPLHF. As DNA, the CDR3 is TGTGCCAGCAGTGCTGTACATAATTCACCCCTCCACTTT.

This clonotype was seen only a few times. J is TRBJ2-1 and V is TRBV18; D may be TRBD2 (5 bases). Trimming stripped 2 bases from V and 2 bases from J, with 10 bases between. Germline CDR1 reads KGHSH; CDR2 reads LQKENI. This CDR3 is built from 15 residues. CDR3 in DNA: TGTGCCAGCTCACCAATCCCCGGGACCTACAATGAGCAGTTCTTC. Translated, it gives CASSPIPGTYNEQFF.

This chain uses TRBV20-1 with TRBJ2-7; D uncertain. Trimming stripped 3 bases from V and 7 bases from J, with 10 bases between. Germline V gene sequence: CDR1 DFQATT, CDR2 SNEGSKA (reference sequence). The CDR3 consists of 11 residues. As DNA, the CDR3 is TGCAGTGCTAGTAGGATTTGGGAGCAGTACTTC. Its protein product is CSASRIWEQYF.

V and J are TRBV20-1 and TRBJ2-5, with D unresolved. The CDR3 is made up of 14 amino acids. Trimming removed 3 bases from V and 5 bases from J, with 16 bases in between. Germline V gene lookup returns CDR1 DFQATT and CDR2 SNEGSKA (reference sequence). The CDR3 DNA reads TGCAGTGCTAGCTCCGGCGGTAGCTTTGAGACCCAGTACTTC. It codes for CSASSGGSFETQYF.

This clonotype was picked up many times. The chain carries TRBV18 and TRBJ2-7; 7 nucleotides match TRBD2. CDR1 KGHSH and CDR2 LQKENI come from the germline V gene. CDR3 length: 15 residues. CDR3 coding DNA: TGTGCTAGCAGCCCAGGAGGCGGGAGCTCCTACGAGCAGTACTTC. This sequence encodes CASSPGGGSSYEQYF.